These 18 T cell receptor beta chains came from one sample sequenced in a study of blood T cell repertoires in COVID-19. TCRdb's table, derived via immunoSEQ multiplex PCR, lists solely in-frame clones and lacks some. The sample contains about 130,000 clones, about four fifths of which appear only once. The sample comprised peripheral blood. The receptor source for this set is a woman older than 75 with acute or convalescent COVID-19.

The chain joins TRBV5-1 to TRBJ1-3; TRBD1 matches 7 bases. This CDR3 has 14 residues. Germline V lookup: CDR1 SGHRS, CDR2 YFSETQ. V dropped 5 bases and J dropped 4; count of bases not matched to a gene: 6. In nucleotides, the CDR3 is TGCGCCAGCAGGGAACAGGGGAGGGGAAACACCATATATTTT. This encodes CASREQGRGNTIYF. Supplemented by reference TRBV5-1 and TRBJ1-3, the full variable domain reads KAGVTQTPRYLIKTRGQQVTLSCSPISGHRSVSWYQQTPGQGLQFLFEYFSETQRNKGNFPGRFSGRQFSNSRSEMNVSTLELGDSALYLCASREQGRGNTIYFGEGSWLTVV.

This clone appeared a single time. The V and J genes are TRBV29-1 and TRBJ1-4; 11 nucleotides agree with TRBD1. This CDR3 contains 15 residues. V shed 6 bases, J shed 8 bases, and the junction held 11 bases outside the gene matches. Germline values: CDR1 SQVTM, CDR2 ANQGSEA. CDR3 coding DNA: TGCAGCGTAGGAGGATGGGGACAGGGGGGCGAAAAACTGTTTTTT. It encodes CSVGGWGQGGEKLFF.

The chain joins TRBV6-1 to TRBJ1-4; TRBD1 is a possible D gene (5 bases). Trimming left V 3 bases short and J 1 base short, with 15 bases between. CDR1 MNHNS and CDR2 SASEGT come from the germline V gene. The CDR3 extends over 17 amino acids. CDR3 in DNA: TGTGCCAGCAGTGAGGGGCCCCCGGGGGGAACTAATGAAAAACTGTTTTTT. Encoded protein: CASSEGPPGGTNEKLFF.

This clone has more than one count but fewer than ten. This chain connects TRBV5-1 to TRBJ2-3; tentative D call: TRBD1 (5 bases). The CDR3 is 14 residues long. V was shortened by 1 base and J by 4 bases, with 10 bases between the two germline ends. Germline V lookup: CDR1 SGHRS, CDR2 YFSETQ. As DNA, the CDR3 is TGCGCCAGCAGCTTGCCAGGGCAACCAGATACGCAGTATTTT. As protein: CASSLPGQPDTQYF.

V and J are TRBV10-3 and TRBJ1-5; the D gene is possibly TRBD1 (5 bases). V gave up 10 bases and J gave up 2 bases, with 30 bases separating them. CDR1 is ENHRY and CDR2 is SYGVKD in the germline V gene. The CDR3 contains 19 residues. CDR3 DNA sequence: TGTGCCAAGGTGGACGGAGTCATGGGGCTGAATTGTGGCAATCAGCCCCAGCATTTT. As protein: CAKVDGVMGLNCGNQPQHF.

This clone came up once. CDR3 loop: CASRSSGTGYGNTIYF. The DNA for the CDR3 is TGTGCCAGCAGAAGCTCCGGGACAGGGTATGGAAACACCATATATTTT. V and J are TRBV27 and TRBJ1-3; TRBD1 aligns across 9 bases. Germline-derived CDR1 and CDR2 are MNHEY and SMNVEV (reference sequence). The V and J ends lost 6 bases and 3 bases, in that order; junction bases with no gene match: 9. The CDR3 sequence is 16 residues long.

V and J are TRBV5-1 and TRBJ1-2; 10 bases line up with TRBD1. The CDR3 length is 16 residues. With V trimmed by 0 bases and J by 6 bases, 8 bases remained unmatched. CDR1 and CDR2 from the germline V gene are SGHRS and YFSETQ. The DNA of the CDR3 is TGCGCCAGCAGCTTGGTATCGGGACAGGGGAGAGATGGCTACACCTTC. Translation gives CASSLVSGQGRDGYTF.

J is TRBJ2-7 and V is TRBV5-1, with 7 bases aligning to TRBD1. Germline V CDR1 and CDR2: SGHRS, YFSETQ. The CDR3 is 15 amino acids. Trimming cost V 4 bases and J 6 bases; bases outside gene matches: 13. CDR3 bases: TGCGCCAGCAGCGTTCCGGGACAGAGGGATACCGAGCAGTACTTC. This sequence encodes CASSVPGQRDTEQYF.

The chain is built from TRBV7-2 and TRBJ2-5; TRBD1 matches 11 bases. V dropped 1 base and J dropped 10; count of bases not matched to a gene: 5. The CDR3 sequence is 14 residues long. Germline CDR1 and CDR2: SGHTA and FQGNSA. CDR3 protein: CASSLVRDRGNQYF. The CDR3 DNA is TGTGCCAGCAGCTTAGTGCGGGACAGGGGGAACCAGTACTTC. The full variable domain, rest sourced from reference TRBV7-2 and TRBJ2-5, is GAGVSQSPSNKVTEKGKDVELRCDPISGHTALYWYRQSLGQGLEFLIYFQGNSAPDKSGLPSDRFSAERTGGSVSTLTIQRTQQEDSAVYLCASSLVRDRGNQYFGPGTRLLVL.

This sequence joins TRBV27 and TRBJ2-7, with 7 bases aligning to TRBD2. J lost 6 bases, V lost 6 bases, and 17 bases had no gene match. The CDR3 length is 16 residues. In germline, CDR1 is MNHEY, CDR2 SMNVEV (reference sequence). DNA of the CDR3: TGTGCCAGCAGCCCTCCCGAGCGTCAGGGAGGGTCCGAGCAGTACTTC. Translated: CASSPPERQGGSEQYF.

Many counts were recorded for this clone. The V call is TRBV12-3 or TRBV12-4, the J call TRBJ1-2, with 7 bases fitting TRBD1. V lost 5 bases to trimming and J lost 3 bases; unmatched junction nucleotides: 3. This CDR3 comprises 13 residues. In DNA form, the CDR3 reads TGTGCCAGCAGTGAACAGGGGTACTATGGCTACACCTTC. Translating gives CASSEQGYYGYTF.

The chain links TRBV5-4 to TRBJ2-6; the match to TRBD2 covers 11 bases. Losses at the gene ends were 4 bases for V and 6 bases for J; bases not matched to a gene: 12. CDR1 and CDR2 (germline): SGHNT, YYREEE (reference sequence). The CDR3 covers 18 residues. CDR3 coding DNA: TGTGCCAGCAGCCTAGCGGGGGGCCCACCCAGCCCGGCCAACGTCCTGACTTTC. Translation gives CASSLAGGPPSPANVLTF. The full variable domain, rest sourced from reference TRBV5-4 and TRBJ2-6, is ETGVTQSPTHLIKTRGQQVTLRCSSQSGHNTVSWYQQALGQGPQFIFQYYREEENGRGNFPPRFSGLQFPNYSSELNVNALELDDSALYLCASSLAGGPPSPANVLTFGAGSRLTVL.

The chain combines TRBV5-4 with TRBJ1-1; TRBD1 aligns across 7 bases. V was pared by 1 base and J by 4 bases, with 1 base of the junction left unmatched. This CDR3 spans 13 amino acids. Germline V gene lookup returns CDR1 SGHNT and CDR2 YYREEE (reference sequence). In DNA, the CDR3 is TGTGCCAGCAGCTTGAACAGGGGCACTGAAGCTTTCTTT. Protein: CASSLNRGTEAFF.

The DNA for the CDR3 is TGTGCCAGCAGTACCCGAGGAGCGGGGTCCCCCCGGGATAACATTCAGTACTTC. As protein: CASSTRGAGSPRDNIQYF. V is TRBV28 and J is TRBJ2-4, with 7 bases identical to TRBD2. Trimming at V came to 5 bases and at J to 7 bases, leaving 20 bases not matched to a gene. Germline CDR1 MDHEN, CDR2 SYDVKM. The length of the CDR3 is 18 residues. The full variable domain, in which reference TRBV28 and TRBJ2-4 provide the parts outside the CDR3, is DVKVTQSSRYLVKRTGEKVFLECVQDMDHENMFWYRQDPGLGLRLIYFSYDVKMKEKGDIPEGYSVSREKKERFSLILESASTNQTSMYLCASSTRGAGSPRDNIQYFGAGTRLSVL.

This clone was detected a few times. This rearrangement joins TRBV4-1 to TRBJ1-5, with TRBD1 identical over 9 bases. The CDR3 is 15 amino acids. With 6 bases clipped from V and 6 bases from J, the junction kept 9 bases outside the gene matches. Germline CDR1 and CDR2: MGHRA and YSYEKL. The CDR3 nucleotides are TGCGCCAGCAGTCTGGGACAGGGTTCGGGTCAGCCCCAGCATTTT. Translated, it gives CASSLGQGSGQPQHF.

This clone turned up a few times. The chain couples TRBV5-1 to TRBJ1-4; D remains ambiguous. Germline V lookup: CDR1 SGHRS, CDR2 YFSETQ. This CDR3 has 15 amino acids. V was pared by 4 bases and J by 0 bases, with 10 bases between. The CDR3 sequence is CASSPSGATNEKLFF. CDR3 nucleotides: TGCGCCAGCAGCCCATCGGGAGCAACTAATGAAAAACTGTTTTTT.

The chain is built from TRBV10-1 and TRBJ2-7; tentative D call: TRBD2 (6 bases). This CDR3 is built from 12 residues. V was clipped by 10 bases and J by 6 bases, with 16 bases between them. The germline V gene encodes CDR1 WNHNN and CDR2 SYGVQD (reference sequence). The DNA for the CDR3 is TGCGCCACCCGGGACTCCGGGGGCGAGCAGTACTTC. Translation: CATRDSGGEQYF.

This chain connects TRBV29-1 to TRBJ1-5; maybe TRBD1 (6 bases). CDR3 length: 13 residues. V lost 6 bases, J lost 3 bases, and 12 bases lay in between. Germline V gene lookup returns CDR1 SQVTM and CDR2 ANQGSEA. This CDR3 reads CSVGATLNQPQHF. Here the CDR3 DNA reads TGCAGCGTGGGGGCTACCCTCAATCAGCCCCAGCATTTT.